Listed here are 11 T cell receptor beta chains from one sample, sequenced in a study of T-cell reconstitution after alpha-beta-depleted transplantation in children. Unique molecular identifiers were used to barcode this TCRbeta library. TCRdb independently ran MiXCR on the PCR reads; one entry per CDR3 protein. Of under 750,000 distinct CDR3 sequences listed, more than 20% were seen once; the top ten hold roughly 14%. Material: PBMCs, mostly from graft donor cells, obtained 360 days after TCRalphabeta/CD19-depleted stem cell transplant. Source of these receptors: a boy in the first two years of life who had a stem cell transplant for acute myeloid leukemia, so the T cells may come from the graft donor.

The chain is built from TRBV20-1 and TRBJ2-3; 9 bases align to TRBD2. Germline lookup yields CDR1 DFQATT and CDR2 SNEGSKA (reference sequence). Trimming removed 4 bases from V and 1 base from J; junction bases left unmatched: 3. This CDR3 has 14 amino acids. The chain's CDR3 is CSAIAGVGTDTQYF. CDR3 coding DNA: TGCAGTGCTATAGCGGGGGTGGGCACAGATACGCAGTATTTT.

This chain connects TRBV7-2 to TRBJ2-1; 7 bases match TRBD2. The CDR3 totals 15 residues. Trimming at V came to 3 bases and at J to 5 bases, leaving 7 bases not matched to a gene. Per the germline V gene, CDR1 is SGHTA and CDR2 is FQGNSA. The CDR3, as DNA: TGTGCCAGCAGCTTGAGCGGGGCCACCCACAATGAGCAGTTCTTC. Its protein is CASSLSGATHNEQFF.

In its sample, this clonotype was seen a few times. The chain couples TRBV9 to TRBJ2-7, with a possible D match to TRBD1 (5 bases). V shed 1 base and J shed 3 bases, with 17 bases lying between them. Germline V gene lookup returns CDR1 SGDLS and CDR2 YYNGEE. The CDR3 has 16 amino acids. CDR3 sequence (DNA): TGTGCCAGCAGCGTAATCAGGGCCCTGGGAAGCTACGAGCAGTACGTC. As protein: CASSVIRALGSYEQYV.

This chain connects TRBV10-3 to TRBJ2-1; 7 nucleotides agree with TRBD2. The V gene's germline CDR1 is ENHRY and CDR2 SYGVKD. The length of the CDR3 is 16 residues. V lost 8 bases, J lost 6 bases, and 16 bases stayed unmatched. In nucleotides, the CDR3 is TGTGCCATCGGGCGGCGCGACGGGGGGATGCGCAATGAGCAGTTCTTC. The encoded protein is CAIGRRDGGMRNEQFF.

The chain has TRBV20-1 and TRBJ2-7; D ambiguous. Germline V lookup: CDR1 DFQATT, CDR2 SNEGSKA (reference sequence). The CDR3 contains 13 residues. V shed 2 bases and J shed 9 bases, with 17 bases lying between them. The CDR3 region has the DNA TGCAGTGCTAGACCCTCGGTGGTGGGCCTGCAGTACTTC. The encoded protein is CSARPSVVGLQYF.

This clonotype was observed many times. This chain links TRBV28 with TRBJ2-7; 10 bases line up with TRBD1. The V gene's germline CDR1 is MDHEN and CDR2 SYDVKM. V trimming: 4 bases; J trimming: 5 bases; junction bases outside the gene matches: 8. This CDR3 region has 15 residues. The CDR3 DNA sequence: TGTGCCAGCAGTTCCCCCCGGACAGGGGGAGACGAGCAGTACGTC. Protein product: CASSSPRTGGDEQYV.

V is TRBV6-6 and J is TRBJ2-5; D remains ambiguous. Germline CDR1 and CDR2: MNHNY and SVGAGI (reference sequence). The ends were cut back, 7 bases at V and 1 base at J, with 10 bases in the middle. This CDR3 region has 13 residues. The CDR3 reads CASTHSVQETQYF. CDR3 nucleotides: TGTGCCAGCACCCACAGCGTCCAAGAGACCCAGTACTTC.

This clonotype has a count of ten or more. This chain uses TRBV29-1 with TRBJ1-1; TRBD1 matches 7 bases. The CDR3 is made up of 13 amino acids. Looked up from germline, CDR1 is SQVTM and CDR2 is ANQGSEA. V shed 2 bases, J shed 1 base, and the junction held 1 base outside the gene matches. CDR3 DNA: TGCAGCGTTGAAACAGGGGCGAACACTGAAGCTTTCTTT. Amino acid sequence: CSVETGANTEAFF.

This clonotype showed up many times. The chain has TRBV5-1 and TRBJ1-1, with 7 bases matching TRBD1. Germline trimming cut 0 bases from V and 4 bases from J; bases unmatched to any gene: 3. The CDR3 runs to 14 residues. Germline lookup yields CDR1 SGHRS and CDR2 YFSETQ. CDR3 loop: CASSLGQGFTEAFF. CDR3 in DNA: TGCGCCAGCAGCTTGGGACAGGGTTTCACTGAAGCTTTCTTT.

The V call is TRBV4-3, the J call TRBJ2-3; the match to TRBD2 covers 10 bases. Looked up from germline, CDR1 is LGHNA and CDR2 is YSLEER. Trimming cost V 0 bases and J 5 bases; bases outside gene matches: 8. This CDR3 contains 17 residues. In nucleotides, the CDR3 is TGCGCCAGCAGCCAAGAAGAGAGCGGGGGGGCCGAAGATACGCAGTATTTT. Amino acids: CASSQEESGGAEDTQYF.

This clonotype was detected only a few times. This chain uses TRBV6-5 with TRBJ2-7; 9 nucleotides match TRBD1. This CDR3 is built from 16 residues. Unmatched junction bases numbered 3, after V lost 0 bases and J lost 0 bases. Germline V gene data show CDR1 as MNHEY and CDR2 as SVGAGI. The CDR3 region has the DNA TGTGCCAGCAGTTACTCCCGGGACAGGGTCTCCTACGAGCAGTACTTC. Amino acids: CASSYSRDRVSYEQYF.